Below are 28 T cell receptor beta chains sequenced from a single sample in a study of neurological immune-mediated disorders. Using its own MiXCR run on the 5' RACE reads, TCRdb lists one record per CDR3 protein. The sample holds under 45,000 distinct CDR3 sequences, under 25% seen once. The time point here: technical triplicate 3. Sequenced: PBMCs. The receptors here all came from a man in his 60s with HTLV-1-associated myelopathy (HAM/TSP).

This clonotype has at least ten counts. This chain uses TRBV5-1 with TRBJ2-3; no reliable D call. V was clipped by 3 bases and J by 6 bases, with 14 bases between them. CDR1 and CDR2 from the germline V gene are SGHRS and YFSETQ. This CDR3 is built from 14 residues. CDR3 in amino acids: CASSSGHQWDTQYF. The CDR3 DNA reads TGCGCCAGCAGCTCGGGTCACCAGTGGGATACGCAGTATTTT. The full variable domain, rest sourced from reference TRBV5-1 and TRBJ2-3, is KAGVTQTPRYLIKTRGQQVTLSCSPISGHRSVSWYQQTPGQGLQFLFEYFSETQRNKGNFPGRFSGRQFSNSRSEMNVSTLELGDSALYLCASSSGHQWDTQYFGPGTRLTVL.

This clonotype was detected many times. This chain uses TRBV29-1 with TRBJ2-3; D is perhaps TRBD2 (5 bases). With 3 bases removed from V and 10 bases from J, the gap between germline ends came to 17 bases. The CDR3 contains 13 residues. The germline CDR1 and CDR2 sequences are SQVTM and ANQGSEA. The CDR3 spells CSVEGGVQEAQYF. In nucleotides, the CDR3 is TGCAGCGTTGAGGGTGGGGTTCAGGAGGCGCAGTATTTT.

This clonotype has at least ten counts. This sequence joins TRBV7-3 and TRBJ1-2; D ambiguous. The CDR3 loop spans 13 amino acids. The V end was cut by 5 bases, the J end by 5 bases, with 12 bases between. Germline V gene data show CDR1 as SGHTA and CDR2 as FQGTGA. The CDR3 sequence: CASSPDVGYGYTF. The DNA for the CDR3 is TGTGCCAGCAGCCCGGACGTGGGATATGGCTACACCTTC.

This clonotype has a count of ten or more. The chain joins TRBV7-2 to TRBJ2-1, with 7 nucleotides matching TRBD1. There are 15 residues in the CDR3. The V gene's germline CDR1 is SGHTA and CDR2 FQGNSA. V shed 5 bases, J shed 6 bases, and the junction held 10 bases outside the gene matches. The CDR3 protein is CASSRTGERVNEQFF. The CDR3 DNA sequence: TGTGCCAGCAGCCGTACAGGGGAGAGGGTCAATGAGCAGTTCTTC. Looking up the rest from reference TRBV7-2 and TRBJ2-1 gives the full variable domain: GAGVSQSPSNKVTEKGKDVELRCDPISGHTALYWYRQSLGQGLEFLIYFQGNSAPDKSGLPSDRFSAERTGGSVSTLTIQRTQQEDSAVYLCASSRTGERVNEQFFGPGTRLTVL.

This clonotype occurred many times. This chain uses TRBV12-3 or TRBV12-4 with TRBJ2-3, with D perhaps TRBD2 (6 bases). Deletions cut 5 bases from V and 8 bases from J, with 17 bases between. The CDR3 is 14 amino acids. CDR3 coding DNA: TGTGCCAGCAGTGCATCGACTAGGCGGAGTACGCAGTATTTT. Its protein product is CASSASTRRSTQYF.

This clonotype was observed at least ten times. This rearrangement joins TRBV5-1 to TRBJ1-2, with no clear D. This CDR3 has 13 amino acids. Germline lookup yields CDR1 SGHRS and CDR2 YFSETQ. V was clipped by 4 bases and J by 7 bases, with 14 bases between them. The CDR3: CASSPDGRGGYTF. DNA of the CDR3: TGCGCCAGCAGCCCTGACGGCCGCGGTGGCTACACCTTC.

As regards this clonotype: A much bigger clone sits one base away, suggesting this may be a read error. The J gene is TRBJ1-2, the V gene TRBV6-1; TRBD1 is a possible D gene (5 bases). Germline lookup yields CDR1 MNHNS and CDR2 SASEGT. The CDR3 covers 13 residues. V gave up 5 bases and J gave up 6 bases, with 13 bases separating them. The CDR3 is CASSLDILNGYTF. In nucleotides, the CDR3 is TGTGCCAGCAGTTTGGACATTCTGAATGGCTACACCTTC.

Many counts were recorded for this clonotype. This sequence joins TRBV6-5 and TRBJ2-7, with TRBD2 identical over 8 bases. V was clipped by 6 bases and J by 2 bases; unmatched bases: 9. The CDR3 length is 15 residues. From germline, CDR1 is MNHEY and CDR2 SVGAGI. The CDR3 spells CASSPYSGGPYEQYF. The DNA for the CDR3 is TGTGCCAGCAGCCCATACAGCGGGGGACCCTACGAGCAGTACTTC.

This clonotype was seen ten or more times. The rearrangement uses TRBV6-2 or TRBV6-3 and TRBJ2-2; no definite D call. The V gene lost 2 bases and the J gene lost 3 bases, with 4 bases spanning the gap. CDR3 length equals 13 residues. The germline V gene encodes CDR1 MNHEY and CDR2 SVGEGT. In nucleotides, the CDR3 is TGTGCCAGCAGTTACGCCTACACCGGGGAGCTGTTTTTT. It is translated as CASSYAYTGELFF.

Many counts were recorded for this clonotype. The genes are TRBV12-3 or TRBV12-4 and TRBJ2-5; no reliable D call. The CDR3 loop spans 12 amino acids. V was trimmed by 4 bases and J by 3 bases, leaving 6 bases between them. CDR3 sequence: CASSSLEETQYF. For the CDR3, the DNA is TGTGCCAGCAGTTCCCTAGAAGAGACCCAGTACTTC.

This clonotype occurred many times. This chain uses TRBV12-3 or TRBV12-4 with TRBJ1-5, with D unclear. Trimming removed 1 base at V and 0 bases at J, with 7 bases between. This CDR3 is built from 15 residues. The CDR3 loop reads CASSLGQISNQPQHF. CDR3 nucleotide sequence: TGTGCCAGCAGTTTAGGACAAATTAGCAATCAGCCCCAGCATTTT.

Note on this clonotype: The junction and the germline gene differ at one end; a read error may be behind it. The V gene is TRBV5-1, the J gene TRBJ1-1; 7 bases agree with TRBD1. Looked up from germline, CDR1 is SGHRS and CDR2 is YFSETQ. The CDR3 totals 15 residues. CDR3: CACSSVTGMFAEDFF. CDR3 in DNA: TGCGCCTGCAGCTCGGTGACAGGGATGTTCGCTGAAGATTTCTTT.

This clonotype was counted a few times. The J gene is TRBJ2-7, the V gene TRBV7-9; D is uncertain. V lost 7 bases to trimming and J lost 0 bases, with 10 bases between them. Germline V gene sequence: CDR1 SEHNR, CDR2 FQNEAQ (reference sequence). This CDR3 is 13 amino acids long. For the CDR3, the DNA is TGTGCCAGCAACCCTCCGGACTCCTACGAGCAGTACTTC. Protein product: CASNPPDSYEQYF. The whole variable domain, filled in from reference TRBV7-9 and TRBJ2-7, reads DTGVSQNPRHKITKRGQNVTFRCDPISEHNRLYWYRQTLGQGPEFLTYFQNEAQLEKSRLLSDRFSAERPKGSFSTLEIQRTEQGDSAMYLCASNPPDSYEQYFGPGTRLTVT.

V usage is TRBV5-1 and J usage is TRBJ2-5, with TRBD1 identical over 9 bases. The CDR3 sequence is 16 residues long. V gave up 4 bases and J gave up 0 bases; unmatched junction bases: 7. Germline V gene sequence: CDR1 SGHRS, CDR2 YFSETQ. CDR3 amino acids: CASSAGTGKYQETQYF. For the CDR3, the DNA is TGCGCCAGCAGCGCAGGGACAGGGAAGTACCAAGAGACCCAGTACTTC.

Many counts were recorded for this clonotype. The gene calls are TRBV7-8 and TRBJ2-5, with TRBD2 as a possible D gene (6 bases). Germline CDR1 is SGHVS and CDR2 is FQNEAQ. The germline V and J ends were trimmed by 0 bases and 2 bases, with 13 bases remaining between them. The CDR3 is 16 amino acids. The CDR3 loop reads CASSLALPSVQETQYF. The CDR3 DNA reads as TGTGCCAGCAGCTTAGCGCTACCTAGCGTACAAGAGACCCAGTACTTC.

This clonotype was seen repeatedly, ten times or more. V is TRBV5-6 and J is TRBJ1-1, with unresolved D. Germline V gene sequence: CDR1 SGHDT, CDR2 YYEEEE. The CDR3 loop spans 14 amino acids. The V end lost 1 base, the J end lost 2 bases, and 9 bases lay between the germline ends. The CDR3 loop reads CASSLRRLNTEAFF. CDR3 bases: TGTGCCAGCAGCTTGAGGCGGCTTAACACTGAAGCTTTCTTT.

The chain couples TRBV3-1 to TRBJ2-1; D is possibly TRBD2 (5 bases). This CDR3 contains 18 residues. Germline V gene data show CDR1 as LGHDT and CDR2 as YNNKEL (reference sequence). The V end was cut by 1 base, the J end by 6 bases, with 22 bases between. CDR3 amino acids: CASSQAFRASPNPNEQFF. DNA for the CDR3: TGTGCCAGCAGCCAAGCATTTAGGGCTAGCCCCAACCCCAATGAGCAGTTCTTC.

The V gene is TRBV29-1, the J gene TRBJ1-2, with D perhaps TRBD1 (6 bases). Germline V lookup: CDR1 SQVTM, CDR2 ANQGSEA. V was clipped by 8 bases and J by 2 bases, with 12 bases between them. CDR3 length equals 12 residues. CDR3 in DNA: TGCAGCCTCACAACAGGGAACTATGGCTACACCTTC. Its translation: CSLTTGNYGYTF.

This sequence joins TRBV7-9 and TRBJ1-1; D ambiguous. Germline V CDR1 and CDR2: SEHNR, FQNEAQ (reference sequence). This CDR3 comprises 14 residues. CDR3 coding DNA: TGTGTAAGCAGCGCCCCGGGGATGAACACTGAAGCTTTCTTT. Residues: CVSSAPGMNTEAFF.

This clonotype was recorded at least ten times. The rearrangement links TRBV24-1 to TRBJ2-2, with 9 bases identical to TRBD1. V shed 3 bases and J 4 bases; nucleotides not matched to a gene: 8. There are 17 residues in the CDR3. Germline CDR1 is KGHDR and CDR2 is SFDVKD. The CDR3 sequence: CATSDPHRGLGTGELFF. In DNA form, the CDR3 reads TGTGCCACCAGTGATCCCCACAGGGGGCTCGGCACCGGGGAGCTGTTTTTT.

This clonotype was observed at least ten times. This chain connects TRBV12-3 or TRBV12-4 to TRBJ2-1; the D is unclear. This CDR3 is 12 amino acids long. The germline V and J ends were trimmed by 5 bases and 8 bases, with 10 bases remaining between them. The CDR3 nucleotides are TGTGCCAGCAGTCCAGACGATGATGAGCAGTTCTTC. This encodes CASSPDDDEQFF.

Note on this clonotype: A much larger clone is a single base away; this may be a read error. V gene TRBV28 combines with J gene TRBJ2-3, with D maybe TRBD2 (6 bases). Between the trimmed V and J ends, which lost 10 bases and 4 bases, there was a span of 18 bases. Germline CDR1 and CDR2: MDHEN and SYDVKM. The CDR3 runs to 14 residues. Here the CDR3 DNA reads TGTGCCAACATCCCCGGGGGATCAGCAGATACGCAGTATTTT. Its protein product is CANIPGGSADTQYF.

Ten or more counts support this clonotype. The CDR3 sequence is CASSPNQQGDSTDTQYF. CDR3 in DNA: TGCGCCAGCAGCCCGAACCAACAGGGAGACAGCACAGATACGCAGTATTTT. The rearrangement joins TRBV5-1 to TRBJ2-3; D may be TRBD1 (6 bases). Germline CDR1 and CDR2: SGHRS and YFSETQ. The V gene lost 4 bases and the J gene lost 0 bases, with 18 bases spanning the gap. CDR3 length: 17 amino acids. The full variable domain, rest sourced from reference TRBV5-1 and TRBJ2-3, is KAGVTQTPRYLIKTRGQQVTLSCSPISGHRSVSWYQQTPGQGLQFLFEYFSETQRNKGNFPGRFSGRQFSNSRSEMNVSTLELGDSALYLCASSPNQQGDSTDTQYFGPGTRLTVL.

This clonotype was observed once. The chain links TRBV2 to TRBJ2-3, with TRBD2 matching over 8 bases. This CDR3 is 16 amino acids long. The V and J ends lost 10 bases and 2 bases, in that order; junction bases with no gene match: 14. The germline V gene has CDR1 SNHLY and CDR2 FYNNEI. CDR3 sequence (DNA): TGTGCCACCCAAGAGGGCCTAGCGGGTCCCACAGATACGCAGTATTTT. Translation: CATQEGLAGPTDTQYF. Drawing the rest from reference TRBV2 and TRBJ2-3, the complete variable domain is EPEVTQTPSHQVTQMGQEVILRCVPISNHLYFYWYRQILGQKVEFLVSFYNNEISEKSEIFDDQFSVERPDGSNFTLKIRSTKLEDSAMYFCATQEGLAGPTDTQYFGPGTRLTVL.

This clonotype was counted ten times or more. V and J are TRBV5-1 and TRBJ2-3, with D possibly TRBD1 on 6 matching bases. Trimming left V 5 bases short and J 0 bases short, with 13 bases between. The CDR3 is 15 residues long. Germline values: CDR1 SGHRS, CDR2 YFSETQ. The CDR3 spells CASRRTAQSTDTQYF. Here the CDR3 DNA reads TGCGCCAGCAGACGGACAGCCCAGAGCACAGATACGCAGTATTTT.

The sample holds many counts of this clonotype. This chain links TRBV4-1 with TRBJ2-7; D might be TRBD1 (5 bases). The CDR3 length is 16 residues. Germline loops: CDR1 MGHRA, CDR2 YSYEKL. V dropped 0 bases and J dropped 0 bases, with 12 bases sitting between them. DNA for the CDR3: TGCGCCAGCAGCCAAGACGAGCAGGGAACCTCCTACGAGCAGTACTTC. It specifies CASSQDEQGTSYEQYF.

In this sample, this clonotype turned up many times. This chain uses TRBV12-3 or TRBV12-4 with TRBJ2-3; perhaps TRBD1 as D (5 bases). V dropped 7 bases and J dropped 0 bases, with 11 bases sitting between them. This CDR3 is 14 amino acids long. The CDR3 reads CASNWGGSTDTQYF. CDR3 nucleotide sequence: TGTGCCAGCAACTGGGGCGGAAGCACAGATACGCAGTATTTT.

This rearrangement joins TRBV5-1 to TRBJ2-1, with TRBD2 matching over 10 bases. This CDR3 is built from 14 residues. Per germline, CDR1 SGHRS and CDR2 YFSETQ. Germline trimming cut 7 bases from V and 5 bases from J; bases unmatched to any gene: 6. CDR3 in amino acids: CASLLAGSDNEQFF. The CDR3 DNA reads TGCGCCAGCTTACTAGCGGGATCAGACAATGAGCAGTTCTTC. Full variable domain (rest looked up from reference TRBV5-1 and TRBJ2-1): KAGVTQTPRYLIKTRGQQVTLSCSPISGHRSVSWYQQTPGQGLQFLFEYFSETQRNKGNFPGRFSGRQFSNSRSEMNVSTLELGDSALYLCASLLAGSDNEQFFGPGTRLTVL.